Listed below are T cell receptor beta chains from one sample, sequenced in a study of T cells in Graves' hyperthyroidism and ophthalmopathy. Via MiXCR, TCRdb re-called the multiplex PCR reads, giving one row per CDR3 protein. Found here are more than 600,000 distinct CDR3 sequences, 16% of them singletons; the top ten hold under 10%. The specimen was blood. The source of these receptors is a man between 18 and 35 years old with Graves' hyperthyroidism. Both conserved end residues are part of each CDR3. Each record gives: V gene, J gene, clone size, D gene, CDR3 protein, CDR3 DNA. D genes are given only for firm matches. The size entry is marked missing in some rows and otherwise reads once, few, many or a size class.

TRBV5-1	TRBJ2-7	few	NA	CASSLGQGYYVQYF	TGCGCCAGCAGCTTGGGCCAGGGGTACTACGTGCAGTACTTC
TRBV20-1	TRBJ2-1	many	NA	CSAPSTAYNEQFF	TGCAGTGCCCCGAGTACCGCCTACAATGAGCAGTTCTTC
TRBV6-1	TRBJ2-7	many	TRBD2	CASSEDQREYIYEQYF	TGTGCCAGCAGTGAAGACCAGCGGGAGTACATCTACGAGCAGTACTTC
TRBV9	TRBJ1-2	NA	NA	CASSGGPREGYTF	TGTGCCAGCAGCGGGGGACCTAGGGAAGGCTACACCTTC
TRBV28	TRBJ2-7	many	NA	CASTSVGAGGAYEQYF	TGTGCCAGCACCTCAGTGGGGGCCGGTGGGGCCTACGAGCAGTACTTC
TRBV5-8	TRBJ2-5	NA	NA	CASSSGERETQYF	TGTGCCAGCAGCAGCGGTGAGAGAGAGACCCAGTACTTC
TRBV15	TRBJ2-7	few	NA	CATSSSRGGYEQYF	TGTGCCACCAGCAGTTCCAGGGGTGGGTACGAGCAGTACTTC
TRBV11-1	TRBJ1-1	many	NA	CASSYSIGGTTEAFF	TGTGCCAGCAGCTATTCGATAGGAGGGACCACTGAAGCTTTCTTT
TRBV20-1	TRBJ2-1	many	TRBD2	CSASLAGGKAYNEQFF	TGCAGTGCCAGCCTAGCGGGAGGAAAGGCCTACAATGAGCAGTTCTTC
TRBV6-2/TRBV6-3	TRBJ2-3	NA	TRBD2	CASSLGGVAGADTQYF	TGTGCCAGCAGCCTGGGGGGGGTAGCGGGAGCCGATACGCAGTATTTT
TRBV12-3/TRBV12-4	TRBJ2-7	many	TRBD1	CASSFGQGLDEQYF	TGTGCCAGCAGTTTCGGACAGGGACTCGACGAGCAGTACTTC
TRBV29-1	TRBJ1-2	NA	NA	CSVETVFRSYGYTF	TGCAGCGTTGAGACCGTTTTCAGGAGTTATGGCTACACCTTC
TRBV18	TRBJ2-7	many	NA	CASSPGSETYEQYF	TGTGCCAGCTCACCGGGTTCCGAGACCTACGAGCAGTACTTC
TRBV28	TRBJ1-5	many	NA	CASSSPLDQPQHF	TGTGCCAGCAGTTCCCCCCTGGATCAGCCCCAGCATTTT
TRBV6-5	TRBJ2-3	few	TRBD2	CASSYASSGTLTDTQYF	TGTGCCAGCAGTTACGCGTCTAGCGGGACTCTCACAGATACGCAGTATTTT
TRBV12-3/TRBV12-4	TRBJ1-2	many	TRBD1	CASRRTGRSGYTF	TGTGCCAGCAGAAGGACAGGGAGGTCTGGCTACACCTTC
TRBV6-1	TRBJ1-2	few	NA	CASLSQRPTYGYTF	TGTGCCAGCCTAAGTCAACGCCCCACCTATGGCTACACCTTC
TRBV29-1	TRBJ2-1	few	TRBD1	CSVEDLQGAYNEQFF	TGCAGCGTTGAAGATCTACAGGGGGCCTACAATGAGCAGTTCTTC
TRBV2	TRBJ1-1	NA	NA	CASVGSGGNTEAFF	TGTGCCAGTGTAGGTTCGGGGGGGAACACTGAAGCTTTCTTT
TRBV12-5	TRBJ2-5	many	NA	CASGLIGETQYF	TGTGCTAGTGGTTTGATAGGAGAGACCCAGTACTTC
TRBV9	TRBJ1-2	few	NA	CASSVRESGYGYTF	TGTGCCAGCAGCGTAAGGGAATCGGGCTATGGCTACACCTTC
TRBV29-1	TRBJ2-1	NA	TRBD1	CSGEAPGQGLNGGAYKQFF	TGCAGCGGTGAAGCCCCGGGACAGGGGCTAAACGGCGGGGCTTATAAGCAGTTCTTC
TRBV29-1	TRBJ1-1	NA	NA	CSVGLGTMNTEAFF	TGCAGCGTGGGCCTAGGGACTATGAACACTGAAGCTTTCTTT
TRBV30	TRBJ2-7	few	TRBD1	CAGGQADYEQYF	TGTGCCGGGGGACAGGCGGACTACGAGCAGTACTTC
TRBV28	TRBJ2-7	NA	TRBD1	CASTWDRLNEQYF	TGTGCCAGCACCTGGGACAGATTAAACGAGCAGTACTTC
TRBV7-3	TRBJ2-7	few	NA	CASSLSSAESEQYF	TGTGCCAGCAGCTTATCATCTGCAGAGAGCGAGCAGTACTTC
TRBV20-1	TRBJ2-3	NA	TRBD2	CSAPPRLAGDGPDTQYF	TGCAGTGCTCCCCCTCGACTAGCGGGAGACGGCCCAGATACGCAGTATTTT
TRBV9	TRBJ2-1	NA	TRBD2	CASSATSGPNNEQFF	TGTGCCAGCAGCGCAACTAGCGGTCCCAACAATGAGCAGTTCTTC
TRBV19	TRBJ1-1	NA	TRBD1	CASKGTGGLGEAFF	TGTGCCAGTAAGGGGACAGGGGGTCTCGGTGAAGCTTTCTTT
TRBV20-1	TRBJ2-5	NA	TRBD2	CSIGRGRETQYF	TGCAGTATAGGGAGGGGAAGGGAGACCCAGTACTTC
TRBV2	TRBJ2-2	many	NA	CASRRTNTGELFF	TGTGCCAGCAGGAGGACGAACACCGGGGAGCTGTTTTTT
TRBV6-1	TRBJ1-2	many	NA	CASRRGSDYGYTF	TGTGCCAGCAGGCGAGGGAGCGACTATGGCTACACCTTC
TRBV5-1	TRBJ1-1	NA	NA	CASRGGAEAFF	TGCGCCAGCAGGGGGGGGGCTGAAGCTTTCTTT
TRBV18	TRBJ2-1	few	NA	CASSPPEGTYDEQFF	TGTGCCAGCTCACCACCGGAGGGAACCTACGATGAGCAGTTCTTC
TRBV4-1	TRBJ1-2	NA	NA	CASSQVGNRTYGYTF	TGCGCCAGCAGCCAAGTAGGGAACAGAACTTATGGCTACACCTTC
TRBV12-5	TRBJ2-7	NA	NA	CASGSNEQYF	TGTGCTAGTGGTTCGAACGAGCAGTACTTC
TRBV5-1	TRBJ2-1	few	TRBD1	CASSGGQAFSYNEQFF	TGCGCCAGCAGCGGCGGACAGGCCTTCTCCTACAATGAGCAGTTCTTC
TRBV5-1	TRBJ1-1	many	NA	CASSLAPGVNTEAFF	TGCGCCAGCAGCTTGGCCCCAGGGGTGAACACTGAAGCTTTCTTT
TRBV9	TRBJ1-2	few	NA	CASRGYTF	TGTGCCAGCAGGGGCTACACCTTC
TRBV2	TRBJ2-1	NA	TRBD2	CASSQGLVTEQFF	TGTGCCAGCAGCCAGGGACTAGTGACTGAGCAGTTCTTC
TRBV27	TRBJ2-3	many	NA	CASARGLSPIFTDTQYF	TGTGCCAGCGCCCGGGGGCTCTCCCCGATCTTCACAGATACGCAGTATTTT
TRBV20-1	TRBJ2-7	NA	NA	CSATDRDFPLEQYF	TGCAGTGCAACTGACCGGGACTTCCCCCTAGAGCAGTACTTC
TRBV3-1	TRBJ2-5	many	NA	CASSPSEGSGEETQYF	TGTGCCAGCAGCCCGTCGGAAGGGTCAGGGGAAGAGACCCAGTACTTC
TRBV4-1	TRBJ1-4	few	NA	CASSQDSRSYLKLFF	TGCGCCAGCAGCCAAGATAGTCGGTCTTATTTGAAACTGTTTTTT